This T cell receptor (beta chain) was sequenced for a study of T cell responses to AZD1222 COVID-19 vaccine. General observations from the study: Close to half of all spike-specific TCRs reportedly target regions of the variants that are unmutated. Only 5 or 6 people who got AZD1222 tested seropositive at baseline.

This CDR3 contains 14 residues. Germline CDR1 is LGHDT and CDR2 is YNNKEL (reference sequence). The V gene end was trimmed by 4 bases and the J gene end by 3 bases; junction bases not matched to a gene: 4. TCRdb's copy holds only in-frame clones and misses some; the assay was immunoSEQ multiplex PCR. The repertoire includes over 70,000 clones, around 90% of them detected once, and under 7% sits in the top ten. In regard to this clone: The antigen remains unidentified.

Sequencing was performed on peripheral blood, taken on day 0 of AZD1222 vaccination. The gene calls are TRBV3-1 (or the pseudogene TRBV3-2) and TRBJ2-7; 9 nucleotides agree with TRBD1. The source of this sequence is an adult in good health. CDR3 sequence: CASSPTGGSYEQYF. The CDR3 DNA follows: TGTGCCAGCAGCCCGACAGGGGGTAGCTACGAGCAGTACTTC.